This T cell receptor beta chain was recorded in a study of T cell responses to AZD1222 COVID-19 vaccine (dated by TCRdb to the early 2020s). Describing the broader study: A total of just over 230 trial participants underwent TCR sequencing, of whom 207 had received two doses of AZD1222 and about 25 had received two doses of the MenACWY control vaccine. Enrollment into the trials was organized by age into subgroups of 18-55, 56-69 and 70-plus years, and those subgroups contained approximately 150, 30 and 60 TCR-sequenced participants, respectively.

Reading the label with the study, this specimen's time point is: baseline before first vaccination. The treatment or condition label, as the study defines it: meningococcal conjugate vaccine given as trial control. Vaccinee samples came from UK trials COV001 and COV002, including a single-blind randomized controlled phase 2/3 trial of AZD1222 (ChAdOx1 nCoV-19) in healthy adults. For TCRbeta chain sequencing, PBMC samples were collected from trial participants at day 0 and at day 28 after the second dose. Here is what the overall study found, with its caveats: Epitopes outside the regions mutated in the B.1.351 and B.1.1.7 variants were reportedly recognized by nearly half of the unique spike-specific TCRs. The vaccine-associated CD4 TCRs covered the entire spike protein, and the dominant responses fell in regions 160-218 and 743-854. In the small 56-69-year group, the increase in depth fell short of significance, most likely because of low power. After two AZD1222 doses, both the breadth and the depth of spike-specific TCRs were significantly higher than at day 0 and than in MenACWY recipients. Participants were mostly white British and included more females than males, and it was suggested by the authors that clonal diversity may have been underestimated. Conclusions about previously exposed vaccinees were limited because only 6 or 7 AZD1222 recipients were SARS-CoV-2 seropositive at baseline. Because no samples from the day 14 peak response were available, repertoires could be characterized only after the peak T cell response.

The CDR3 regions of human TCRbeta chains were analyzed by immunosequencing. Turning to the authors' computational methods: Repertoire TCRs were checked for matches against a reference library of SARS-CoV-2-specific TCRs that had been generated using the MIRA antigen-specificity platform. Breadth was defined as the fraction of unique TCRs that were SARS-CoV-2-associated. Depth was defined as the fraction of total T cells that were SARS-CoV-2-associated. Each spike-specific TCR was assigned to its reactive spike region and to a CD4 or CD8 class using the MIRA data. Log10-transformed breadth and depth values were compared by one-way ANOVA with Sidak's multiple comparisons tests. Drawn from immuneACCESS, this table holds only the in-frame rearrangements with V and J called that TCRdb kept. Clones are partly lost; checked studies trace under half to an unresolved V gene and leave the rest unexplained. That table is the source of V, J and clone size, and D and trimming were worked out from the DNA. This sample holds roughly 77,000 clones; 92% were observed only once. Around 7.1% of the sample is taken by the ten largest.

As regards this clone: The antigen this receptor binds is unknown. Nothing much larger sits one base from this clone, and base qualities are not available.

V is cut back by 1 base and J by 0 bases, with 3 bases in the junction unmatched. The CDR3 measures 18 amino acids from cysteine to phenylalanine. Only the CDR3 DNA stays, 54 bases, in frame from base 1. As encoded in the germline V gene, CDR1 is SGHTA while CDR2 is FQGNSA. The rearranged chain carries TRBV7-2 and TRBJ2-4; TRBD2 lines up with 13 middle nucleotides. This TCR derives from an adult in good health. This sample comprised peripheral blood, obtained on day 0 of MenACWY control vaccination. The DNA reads TGTGCCAGCAGCTTAGGGGGGACTAGCGGGATAGCCAAAAACATTCAGTACTTC. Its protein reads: CASSLGGTSGIAKNIQYF.